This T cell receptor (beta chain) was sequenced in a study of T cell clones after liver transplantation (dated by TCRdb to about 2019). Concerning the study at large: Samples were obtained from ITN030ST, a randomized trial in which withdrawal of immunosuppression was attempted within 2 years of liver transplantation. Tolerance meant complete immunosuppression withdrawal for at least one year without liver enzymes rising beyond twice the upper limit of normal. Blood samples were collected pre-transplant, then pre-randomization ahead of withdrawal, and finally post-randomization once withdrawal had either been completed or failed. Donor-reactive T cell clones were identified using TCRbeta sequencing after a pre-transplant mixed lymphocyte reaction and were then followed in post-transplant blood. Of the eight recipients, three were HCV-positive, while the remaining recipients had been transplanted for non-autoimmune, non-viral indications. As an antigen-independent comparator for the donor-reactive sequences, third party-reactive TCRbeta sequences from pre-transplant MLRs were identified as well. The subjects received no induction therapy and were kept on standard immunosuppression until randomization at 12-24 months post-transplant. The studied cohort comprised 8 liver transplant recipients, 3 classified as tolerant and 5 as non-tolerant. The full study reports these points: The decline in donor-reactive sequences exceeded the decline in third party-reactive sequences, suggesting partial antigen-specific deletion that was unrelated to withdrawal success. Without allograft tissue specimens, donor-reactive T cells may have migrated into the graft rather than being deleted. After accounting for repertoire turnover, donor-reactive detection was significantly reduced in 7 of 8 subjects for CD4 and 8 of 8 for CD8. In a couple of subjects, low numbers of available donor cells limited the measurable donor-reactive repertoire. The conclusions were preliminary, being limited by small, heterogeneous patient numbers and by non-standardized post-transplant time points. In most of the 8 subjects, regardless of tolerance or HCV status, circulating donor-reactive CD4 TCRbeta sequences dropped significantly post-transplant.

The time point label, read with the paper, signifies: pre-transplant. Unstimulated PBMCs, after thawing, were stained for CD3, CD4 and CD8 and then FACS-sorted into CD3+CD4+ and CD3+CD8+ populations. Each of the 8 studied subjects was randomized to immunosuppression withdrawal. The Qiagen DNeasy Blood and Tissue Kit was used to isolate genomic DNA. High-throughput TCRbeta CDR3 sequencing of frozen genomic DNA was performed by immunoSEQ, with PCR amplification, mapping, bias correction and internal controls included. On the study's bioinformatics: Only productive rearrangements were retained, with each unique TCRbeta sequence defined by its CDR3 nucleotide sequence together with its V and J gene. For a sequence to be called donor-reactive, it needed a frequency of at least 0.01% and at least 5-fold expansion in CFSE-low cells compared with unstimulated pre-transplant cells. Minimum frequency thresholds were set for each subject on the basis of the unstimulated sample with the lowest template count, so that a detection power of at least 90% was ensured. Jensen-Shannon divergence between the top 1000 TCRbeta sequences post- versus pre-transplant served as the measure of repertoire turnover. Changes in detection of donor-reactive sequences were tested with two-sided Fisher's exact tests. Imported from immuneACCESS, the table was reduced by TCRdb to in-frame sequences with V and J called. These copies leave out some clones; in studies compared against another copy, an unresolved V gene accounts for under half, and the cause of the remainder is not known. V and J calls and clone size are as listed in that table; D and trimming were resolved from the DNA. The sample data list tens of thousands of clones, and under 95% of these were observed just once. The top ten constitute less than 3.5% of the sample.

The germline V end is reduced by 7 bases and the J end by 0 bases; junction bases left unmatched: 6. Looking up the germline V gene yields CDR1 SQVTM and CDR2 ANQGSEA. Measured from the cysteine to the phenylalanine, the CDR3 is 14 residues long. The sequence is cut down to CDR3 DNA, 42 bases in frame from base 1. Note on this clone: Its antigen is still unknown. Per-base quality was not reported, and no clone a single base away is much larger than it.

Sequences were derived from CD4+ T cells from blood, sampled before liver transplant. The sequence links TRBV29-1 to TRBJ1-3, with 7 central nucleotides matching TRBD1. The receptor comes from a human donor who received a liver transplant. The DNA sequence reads TGCAGCGCAACCGACAGGGCCTCTGGAAACACCATATATTTT. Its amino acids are CSATDRASGNTIYF.